Given below is one TCR beta chain in context. This sample stems from a study of blood T cell repertoires in COVID-19. In the study overall: The origin of the acute and convalescent COVID-19 samples was the United States, Italy and Spain.

Repertoires were generated with immunoSEQ multiplex PCR, while TCRdb's copy carries only in-frame clones and drops some. This table holds 100,000 or so clones, 70% to 90% found once. V lost 5 bases and J 4 bases, leaving 18 bases between the germline ends. The CDR3 runs to 16 residues. Germline values: CDR1 SGHAT, CDR2 FQNNGV. Sample: peripheral blood. The receptor's source is a woman in her twenties or thirties with acute or convalescent COVID-19. The chain combines TRBV11-2 with TRBJ1-3; D is possibly TRBD1 (5 bases). The CDR3 DNA follows: TGTGCCAGCAGCCCTTATCAGGGAACATCGGGAAACACCATATATTTT. Translated: CASSPYQGTSGNTIYF. Full variable domain (outside the CDR3, taken from reference TRBV11-2 and TRBJ1-3): EAGVAQSPRYKIIEKRQSVAFWCNPISGHATLYWYQQILGQGPKLLIQFQNNGVVDDSQLPKDRFSAERLKGVDSTLKIQPAKLEDSAVYLCASSPYQGTSGNTIYFGEGSWLTVV.